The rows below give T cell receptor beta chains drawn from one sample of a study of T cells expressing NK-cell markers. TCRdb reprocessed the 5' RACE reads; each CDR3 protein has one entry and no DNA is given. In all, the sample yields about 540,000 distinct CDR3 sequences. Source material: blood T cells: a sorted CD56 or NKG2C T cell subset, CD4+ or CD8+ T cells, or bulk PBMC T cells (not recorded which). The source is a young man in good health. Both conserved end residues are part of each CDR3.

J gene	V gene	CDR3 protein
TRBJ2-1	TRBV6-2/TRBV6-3	CASSSPSGASNEQFF
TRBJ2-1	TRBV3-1	CASSQAGWTNNEQFF
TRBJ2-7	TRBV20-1	CSVSSGRVNEQYF
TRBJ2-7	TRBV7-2	CASSLGDRAFEQYF
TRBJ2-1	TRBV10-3	CAIPDRGGRNEQFF
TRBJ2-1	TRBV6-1	CASGRFKGDEQFF
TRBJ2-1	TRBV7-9	CASSFPGLSGRNEQFF
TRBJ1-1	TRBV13	CASSGHVNTEAFF
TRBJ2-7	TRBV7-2	CASSLVQTSGSIYEQYF
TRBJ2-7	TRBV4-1	CASSHSRQAGVYEQYF
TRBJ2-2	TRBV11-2	CASSPQLALDAGELFF
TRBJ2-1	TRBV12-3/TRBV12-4	CASSAAGDEQFF
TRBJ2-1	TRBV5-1	CASSAGSEPKFF
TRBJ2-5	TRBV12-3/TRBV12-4	CASSLIIGGEFYQETQYF
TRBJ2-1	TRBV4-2	CASSHRGEAGARNEQFF
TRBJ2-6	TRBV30	CAWSVGINVLTF
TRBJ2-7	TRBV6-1	CAISEAGLAGVRGEQYF
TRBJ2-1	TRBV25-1	CASSESKPGLAATEQFF
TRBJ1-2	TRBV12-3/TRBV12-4	CASKRQIAYTF
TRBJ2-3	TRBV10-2	CASKRVETKEDTDTQYF
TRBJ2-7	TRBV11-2	CASSLVGQVLSYEQYF
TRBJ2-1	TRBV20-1	CSARVAIVMDNEQFF
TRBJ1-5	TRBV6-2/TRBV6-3	CASSPRDGRRPQHF
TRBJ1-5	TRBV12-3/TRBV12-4	CASSPDGRNQPQHF
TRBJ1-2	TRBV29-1	CSVVQGGGYTF
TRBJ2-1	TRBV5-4	CASSSSGLAGAGRYNEQFF
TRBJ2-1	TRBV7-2	CASSRDVGSYNEQFF
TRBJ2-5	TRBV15	CATSSEGQRRETQYF
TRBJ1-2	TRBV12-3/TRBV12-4	CASRAGGGGYTF
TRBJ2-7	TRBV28	CASRISGNEQYF
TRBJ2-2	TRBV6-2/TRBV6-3	CASSPRPRGDTGELFF
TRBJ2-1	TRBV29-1	CSVEVNRGSAEQFF
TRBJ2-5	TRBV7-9	CASSFALGQVQETQYF
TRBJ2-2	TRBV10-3	CAISDRSAEFDTGELFF
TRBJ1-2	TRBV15	CATSRVLGLGYTF
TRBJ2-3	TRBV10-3	CAISESRRGTDTQYF
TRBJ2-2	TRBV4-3	CASSQQGTLDTGELFF
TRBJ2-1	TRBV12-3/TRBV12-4	CASSLKIASGSSYNEQFF
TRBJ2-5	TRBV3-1	CASSHPARARKKETQYF
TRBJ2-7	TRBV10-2	CASSEWVRAHEQYF